Below, 15 T cell receptor beta chains from the same sample are listed, as sequenced in a study of T cell repertoires in cytomegalovirus infection. TCRdb fed the reads into MiXCR, producing one record per CDR3 protein. The table shows 60,000 to 75,000 distinct CDR3 sequences, with 25% to 30% occurring only once. Their antigens remain unidentified. This sample comprised CD8+ T cells from cultured PBMCs, obtained from culture after CMV antigen stimulation. The origin of the receptors is a human donor in good health (CMV status not recorded). Some clones in this sample may be carry-over from other donors' samples.

J is TRBJ1-5 and V is TRBV12-3 or TRBV12-4; D uncertain. Between the trimmed V and J ends, which lost 4 bases and 3 bases, there was a span of 13 bases. The CDR3 has 15 amino acids. The CDR3 loop is CASSSPAETNQPQHF. The CDR3 bases are TGTGCCAGCAGTTCCCCAGCAGAAACCAATCAGCCCCAGCATTTT.

This clonotype was picked up many times. V is TRBV6-2 or TRBV6-3 and J is TRBJ1-1, with TRBD1 as a possible D gene (5 bases). Germline V gene lookup returns CDR1 MNHEY and CDR2 SVGEGT. V was shortened by 5 bases and J by 4 bases, with 20 bases between the two germline ends. The CDR3 consists of 16 residues. As DNA, the CDR3 is TGTGCCAGCAGTAACCCAACAACCTGGGGGGTCACTGAAGCTTTCTTT. It specifies CASSNPTTWGVTEAFF.

Comment on this clonotype: It is unclear where the CDR3 begins or ends on the DNA, so no DNA is shown, and the CDR3 is as TCRdb lists it. This chain connects TRBV7-5 to TRBJ2-1; the D call TRBD2 from the table was never checked on the DNA. TRBV7-5 is a pseudogene locus. The CDR3 region is 19 residues in length, termini included. The CDR3 is CISVPEAYSAGFSYNEQFF.

This clonotype has just a few counts. The J gene is TRBJ2-7, the V gene TRBV6-2 or TRBV6-3; the match to TRBD2 covers 8 bases. V trimming: 4 bases; J trimming: 3 bases; junction bases outside the gene matches: 8. CDR1 MNHEY and CDR2 SVGEGT come from the germline V gene. This CDR3 is 15 amino acids long. This CDR3 reads CASSSERESFYEQYF. CDR3 coding DNA: TGTGCCAGCAGTTCTGAGCGGGAGAGCTTCTACGAGCAGTACTTC.

The V and J genes are TRBV15 and TRBJ2-3; no clear D. The CDR3 extends over 13 amino acids. CDR1 is LNHNV, CDR2 YYDKDF, per germline (reference sequence). With 4 bases removed from V and 0 bases from J, the gap between germline ends came to 5 bases. CDR3 region: CATSKSSTDTQYF. CDR3 coding DNA: TGTGCCACCAGCAAATCTAGCACAGATACGCAGTATTTT.

V gene TRBV15 combines with J gene TRBJ2-7; D is unclear. Germline CDR1 LNHNV, CDR2 YYDKDF (reference sequence). The CDR3 consists of 15 residues. V was trimmed by 6 bases and J by 0 bases, leaving 15 bases between them. The CDR3 here is CATSKPPDRSYEQYF. The CDR3 DNA reads as TGTGCCACCAGTAAGCCTCCGGACCGCTCCTACGAGCAGTACTTC.

This chain uses TRBV27 with TRBJ1-1; no clear D. Trimming pared 2 bases from V and 7 bases from J, leaving 11 bases between. The CDR3 is made up of 13 amino acids. Germline V gene sequence: CDR1 MNHEY, CDR2 SMNVEV (reference sequence). The CDR3 spells CASSLRGFNEAFF. CDR3 sequence (DNA): TGTGCCAGCAGTTTACGAGGGTTTAATGAAGCTTTCTTT.

This clonotype was seen ten or more times. This chain uses TRBV7-9 with TRBJ2-7, with TRBD2 identical over 11 bases. Germline values: CDR1 SEHNR, CDR2 FQNEAQ (reference sequence). The junction had 10 bases not matched to a gene; V was cut back by 11 bases and J by 7 bases. CDR3 length equals 13 residues. CDR3 sequence (DNA): TGTGCCGGTCTACTAGCGGGAGCCGAGGAGCAGTACTTC. It codes for CAGLLAGAEEQYF.

The V and J genes are TRBV6-2 or TRBV6-3 and TRBJ1-6, with a weak D call TRBD1 (5 bases). V lost 0 bases and J lost 4, with 10 bases in between. Germline loops: CDR1 MNHEY, CDR2 SVGEGT. This CDR3 contains 16 residues. The chain's CDR3 is CASSYSTASYNSPLHF. CDR3 DNA sequence: TGTGCCAGCAGTTACTCGACAGCATCATATAATTCACCCCTCCACTTT.

V usage is TRBV7-6 and J usage is TRBJ2-7, with TRBD2 matching over 8 bases. The CDR3 contains 14 residues. Germline trimming cut 3 bases from V and 1 base from J; bases unmatched to any gene: 2. CDR1 and CDR2 from the germline V gene are SGHVS and FNYEAQ. CDR3 in DNA: TGTGCCAGCAGCTTCGCGGGAGGATCCTACGAGCAGTACTTC. Amino acid sequence: CASSFAGGSYEQYF.

V is TRBV9 and J is TRBJ1-2, with D perhaps TRBD1 (6 bases). This CDR3 region has 17 residues. V gave up 4 bases and J gave up 2 bases, with 21 bases separating them. Germline CDR1 SGDLS, CDR2 YYNGEE. The CDR3 is CASSPRTGPQRNYGYTF. As DNA, the CDR3 is TGTGCCAGCAGCCCAAGAACAGGGCCACAGAGGAACTATGGCTACACCTTC. Complete variable domain (other parts from reference TRBV9 and TRBJ1-2): DSGVTQTPKHLITATGQRVTLRCSPRSGDLSVYWYQQSLDQGLQFLIQYYNGEERAKGNILERFSAQQFPDLHSELNLSSLELGDSALYFCASSPRTGPQRNYGYTFGSGTRLTVV.

This rearrangement joins TRBV19 to TRBJ2-1; TRBD2 aligns across 8 bases. From germline, CDR1 is LNHDA and CDR2 SQIVND (reference sequence). The CDR3 consists of 13 residues. Trimming took 8 bases from V and 6 from J; bases not matched to a gene: 6. CDR3 region: CASGGLAPNEQFF. The CDR3 nucleotides read TGTGCCAGTGGAGGACTAGCCCCCAATGAGCAGTTCTTC.

In its sample, this clonotype was seen many times. This chain uses TRBV19 with TRBJ2-7; TRBD2 agrees at 7 bases. The V segment lost 3 bases and the J segment 3 bases; nucleotides outside the gene matches: 2. The CDR3 loop spans 13 amino acids. The V gene's germline CDR1 is LNHDA and CDR2 SQIVND (reference sequence). CDR3 bases: TGTGCCAGTAGTATCAGCGGGGTCTACGAGCAGTACTTC. Translated: CASSISGVYEQYF.

As regards this clonotype: Relative to the germline gene, one junction end is altered; a read error may explain this. The chain uses TRBV6-2 or TRBV6-3 and TRBJ1-1; D unresolved. The CDR3 consists of 12 residues. The germline gives CDR1 MNHEY, CDR2 SVGEGT. The DNA for the CDR3 is TGTGTCAGCGCCGCAGGAGGCGAGGAAGCTTTCTTT. This sequence encodes CVSAAGGEEAFF.

This clonotype was counted a few times. The chain uses TRBV7-9 and TRBJ2-1; TRBD1 matches at 7 bases. Losses at the gene ends were 9 bases for V and 6 bases for J; bases not matched to a gene: 5. This CDR3 is 12 amino acids long. CDR1 and CDR2 from the germline V gene are SEHNR and FQNEAQ (reference sequence). CDR3 in amino acids: CARRDSTNEQFF. The DNA of the CDR3 is TGTGCCAGGAGGGACAGCACCAATGAGCAGTTCTTC.